This T cell receptor beta chain was profiled in a study of blood T cell repertoires in COVID-19. Study as a whole: Spain, Italy and the United States supplied samples that represented acute and convalescent COVID-19. Sources were T cells, B-cell-depleted T cells, or PBMCs; the material itself was cDNA or gDNA.

V lost 4 bases, J lost 3 bases, and 6 bases stayed unmatched. Germline CDR1 ENHRY, CDR2 SYGVKD. This CDR3 comprises 15 residues. As processed by the authors: Scientists estimated how many nucleated cells there were by amplifying reference gene primers. Assay: immunoSEQ multiplex PCR; the TCRdb copy retains only in-frame clones and omits some. D and trimming were read from the DNA, whereas the V and J calls and clone size are those reported in that table. The sample yields tens of thousands of clones, around nine tenths seen once. V and J are TRBV10-3 and TRBJ1-5; TRBD1 matches at 7 bases. The sample consisted of peripheral blood. This TCR derives from a man aged 65 to 85 with acute or convalescent COVID-19. CDR3 region: CAISVGTDNNQPQHF. CDR3 bases: TGTGCCATCAGTGTCGGGACAGACAACAATCAGCCCCAGCATTTT.